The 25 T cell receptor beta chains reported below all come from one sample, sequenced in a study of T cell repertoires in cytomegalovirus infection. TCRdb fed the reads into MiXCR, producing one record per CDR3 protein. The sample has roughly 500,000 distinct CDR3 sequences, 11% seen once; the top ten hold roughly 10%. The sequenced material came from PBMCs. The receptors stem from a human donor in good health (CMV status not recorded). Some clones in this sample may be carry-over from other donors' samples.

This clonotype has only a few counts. The CDR3 DNA follows: TGCGCCAGCAGCCAGCCGGGACAGGGGGCAAAGACCCAGTACTTC. This encodes CASSQPGQGAKTQYF. The chain is built from TRBV4-1 and TRBJ2-5, with 12 bases that match TRBD1. Germline V lookup: CDR1 MGHRA, CDR2 YSYEKL. The length of the CDR3 is 15 residues. V dropped 3 bases and J dropped 6; count of bases not matched to a gene: 5.

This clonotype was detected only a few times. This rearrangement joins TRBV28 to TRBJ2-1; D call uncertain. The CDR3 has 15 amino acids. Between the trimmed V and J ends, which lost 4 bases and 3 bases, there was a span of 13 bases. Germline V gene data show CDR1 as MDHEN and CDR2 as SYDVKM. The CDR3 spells CASSSLSGNYNEQFF. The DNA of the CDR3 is TGTGCCAGCAGTTCCCTGTCCGGCAACTACAATGAGCAGTTCTTC.

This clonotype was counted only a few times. CDR3 bases: TGCAGTGCTAGACAACCCCAAGAGACCCAGTACTTC. It is translated as CSARQPQETQYF. The genes are TRBV20-1 and TRBJ2-5; D gene uncertain. This CDR3 spans 12 amino acids. The V and J ends lost 2 bases and 1 base respectively, with 5 bases between them. CDR1 and CDR2 (germline): DFQATT, SNEGSKA (reference sequence).

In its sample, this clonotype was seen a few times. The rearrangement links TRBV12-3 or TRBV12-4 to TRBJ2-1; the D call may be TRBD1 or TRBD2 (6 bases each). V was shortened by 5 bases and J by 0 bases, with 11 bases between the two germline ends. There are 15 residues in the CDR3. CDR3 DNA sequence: TGTGCCAGCAGTCGGGGGCCCGACTCCTACAATGAGCAGTTCTTC. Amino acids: CASSRGPDSYNEQFF.

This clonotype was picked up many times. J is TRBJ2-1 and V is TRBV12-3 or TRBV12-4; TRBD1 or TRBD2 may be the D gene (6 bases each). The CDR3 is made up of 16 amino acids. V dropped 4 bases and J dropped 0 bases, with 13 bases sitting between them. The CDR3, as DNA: TGTGCCAGCAGTTCCTCGGGGGCCAGCTCCTACAATGAGCAGTTCTTC. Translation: CASSSSGASSYNEQFF.

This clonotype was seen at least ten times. This chain's CDR3 is CASSHPRGNNSPLHF. Here the CDR3 DNA reads TGCGCCAGCAGCCATCCCCGGGGAAATAATTCACCCCTCCACTTT. The genes are TRBV4-1 and TRBJ1-6; D not resolved. Germline CDR1 is MGHRA and CDR2 is YSYEKL. The CDR3 runs to 15 residues. The V end lost 3 bases, the J end lost 5 bases, and 11 bases lay between the germline ends.

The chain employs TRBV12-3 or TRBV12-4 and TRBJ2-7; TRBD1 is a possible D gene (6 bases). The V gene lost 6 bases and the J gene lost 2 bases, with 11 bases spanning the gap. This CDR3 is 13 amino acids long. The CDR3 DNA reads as TGTGCCAGCAGCCATGGACAGACCTACGAGCAGTACTTC. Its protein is CASSHGQTYEQYF.

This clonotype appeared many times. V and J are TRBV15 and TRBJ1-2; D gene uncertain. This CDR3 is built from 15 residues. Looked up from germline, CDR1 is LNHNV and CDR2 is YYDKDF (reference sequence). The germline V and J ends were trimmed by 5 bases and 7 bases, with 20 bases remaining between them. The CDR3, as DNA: TGTGCCACCAGCGCCGTTGATAGAGCCCCGCCTGGCTACACCTTC. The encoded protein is CATSAVDRAPPGYTF.

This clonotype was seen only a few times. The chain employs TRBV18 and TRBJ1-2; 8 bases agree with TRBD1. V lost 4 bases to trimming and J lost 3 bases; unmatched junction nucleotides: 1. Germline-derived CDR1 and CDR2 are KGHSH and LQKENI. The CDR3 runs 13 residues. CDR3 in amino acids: CASSQGQDYGYTF. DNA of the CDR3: TGTGCCAGCTCACAGGGACAGGACTATGGCTACACCTTC. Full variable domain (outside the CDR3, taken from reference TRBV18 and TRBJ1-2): NAGVMQNPRHLVRRRGQEARLRCSPMKGHSHVYWYRQLPEEGLKFMVYLQKENIIDESGMPKERFSAEFPKEGPSILRIQQVVRGDSAAYFCASSQGQDYGYTFGSGTRLTVV.

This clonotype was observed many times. CDR3 in amino acids: CASSPFDRNYGYTF. CDR3 sequence (DNA): TGTGCCAGCAGCCCCTTCGACAGAAACTATGGCTACACCTTC. The genes are TRBV11-2 and TRBJ1-2; a weak D match, TRBD1 (5 bases). Trimming left V 5 bases short and J 2 bases short, with 12 bases between. The V gene's germline CDR1 is SGHAT and CDR2 FQNNGV. The CDR3 length is 14 residues. The full variable domain, completed using reference TRBV11-2 and TRBJ1-2, is EAGVAQSPRYKIIEKRQSVAFWCNPISGHATLYWYQQILGQGPKLLIQFQNNGVVDDSQLPKDRFSAERLKGVDSTLKIQPAKLEDSAVYLCASSPFDRNYGYTFGSGTRLTVV.

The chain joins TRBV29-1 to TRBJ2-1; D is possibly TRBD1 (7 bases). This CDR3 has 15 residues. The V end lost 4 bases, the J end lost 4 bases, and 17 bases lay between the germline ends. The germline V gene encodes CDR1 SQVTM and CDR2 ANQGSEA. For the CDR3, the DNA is TGCAGCGTTGGGGGTGCGGGGACAGAGTACAATGAGCAGTTCTTC. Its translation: CSVGGAGTEYNEQFF.

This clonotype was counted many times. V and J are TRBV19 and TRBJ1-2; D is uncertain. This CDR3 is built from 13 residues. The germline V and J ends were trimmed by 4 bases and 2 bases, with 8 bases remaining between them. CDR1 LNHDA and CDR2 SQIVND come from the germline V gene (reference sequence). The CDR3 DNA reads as TGTGCCAGTAGTAAGGGCCCGAACTATGGCTACACCTTC. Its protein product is CASSKGPNYGYTF.

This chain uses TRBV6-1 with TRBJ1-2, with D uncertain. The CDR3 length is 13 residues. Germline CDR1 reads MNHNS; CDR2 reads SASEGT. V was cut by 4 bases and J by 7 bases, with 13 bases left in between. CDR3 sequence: CASSVRLLGGYTF. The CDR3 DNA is TGTGCCAGCAGTGTTCGGCTGCTGGGTGGCTACACCTTC.

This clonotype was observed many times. The CDR3 DNA reads TGTGCCAGCAGTTACTCGGGCAGGGGGCTAGCCGGGGAGCTGTTTTTT. This translates into CASSYSGRGLAGELFF. The chain has TRBV6-5 and TRBJ2-2; the match to TRBD1 covers 8 bases. V trimming: 0 bases; J trimming: 6 bases; junction bases outside the gene matches: 6. Germline-derived CDR1 and CDR2 are MNHEY and SVGAGI. The CDR3 spans 16 residues.

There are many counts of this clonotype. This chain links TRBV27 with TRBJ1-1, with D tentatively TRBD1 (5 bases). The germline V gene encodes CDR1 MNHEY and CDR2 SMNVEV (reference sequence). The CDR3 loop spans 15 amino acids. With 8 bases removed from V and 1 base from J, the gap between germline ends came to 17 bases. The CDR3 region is CASLRDGTANTEAFF. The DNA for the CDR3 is TGTGCCAGCCTTCGAGACGGGACGGCGAACACTGAAGCTTTCTTT.

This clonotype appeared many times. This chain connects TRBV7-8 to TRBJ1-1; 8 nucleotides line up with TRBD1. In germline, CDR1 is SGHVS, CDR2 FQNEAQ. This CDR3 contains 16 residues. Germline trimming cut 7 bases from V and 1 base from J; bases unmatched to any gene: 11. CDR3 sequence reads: CASISEAGGSNTEAFF. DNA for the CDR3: TGTGCCAGCATCTCCGAGGCAGGGGGCTCGAACACTGAAGCTTTCTTT.

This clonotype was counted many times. CDR3 in amino acids: CASITAGGGADTEAFF. The CDR3 coding sequence is TGTGCCAGCATCACAGCCGGCGGGGGGGCGGACACTGAAGCTTTCTTT. The rearrangement links TRBV28 to TRBJ1-1; tentatively, D is TRBD1 (6 bases). The V gene lost 7 bases and the J gene lost 3 bases, with 21 bases spanning the gap. The CDR3 extends over 16 amino acids. Looked up from germline, CDR1 is MDHEN and CDR2 is SYDVKM.

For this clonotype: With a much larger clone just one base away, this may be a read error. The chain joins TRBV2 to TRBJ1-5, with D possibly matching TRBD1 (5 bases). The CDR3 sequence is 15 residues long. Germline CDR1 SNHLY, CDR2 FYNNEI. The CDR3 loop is CTSSRGGSGNQPQHF. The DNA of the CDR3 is TGTACCAGCAGTAGGGGAGGGAGTGGCAATCAGCCCCAGCATTTT.

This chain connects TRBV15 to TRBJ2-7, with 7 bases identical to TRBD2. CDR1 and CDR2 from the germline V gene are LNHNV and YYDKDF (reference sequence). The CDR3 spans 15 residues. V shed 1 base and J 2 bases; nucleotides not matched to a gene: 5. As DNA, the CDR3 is TGTGCCACCAGCAGAGTGAGGGAGGGGACCTACGAGCAGTACTTC. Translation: CATSRVREGTYEQYF.

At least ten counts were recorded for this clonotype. DNA for the CDR3: TGTGCCAGCAGTTTAGAACTAGCGGGAGTTGAGACCCAGTACTTC. Translating gives CASSLELAGVETQYF. This chain joins TRBV12-3 or TRBV12-4 and TRBJ2-5; 11 nucleotides agree with TRBD2. V was clipped by 1 base and J by 5 bases; unmatched bases: 3. The CDR3 has 15 residues.

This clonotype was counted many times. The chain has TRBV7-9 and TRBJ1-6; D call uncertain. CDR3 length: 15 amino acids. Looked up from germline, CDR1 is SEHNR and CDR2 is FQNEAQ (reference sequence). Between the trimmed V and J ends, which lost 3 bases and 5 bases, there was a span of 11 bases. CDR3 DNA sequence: TGTGCCAGCAGCTTGGGTGGGCTAGATAATTCACCCCTCCACTTT. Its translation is CASSLGGLDNSPLHF.

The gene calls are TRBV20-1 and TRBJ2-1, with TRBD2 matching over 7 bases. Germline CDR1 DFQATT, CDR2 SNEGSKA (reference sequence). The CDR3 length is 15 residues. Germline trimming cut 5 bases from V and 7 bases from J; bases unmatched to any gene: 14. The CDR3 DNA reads TGCAGTGCTCAATCCGCAGCGGGACGGGAAAATGAGCAGTTCTTC. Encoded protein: CSAQSAAGRENEQFF.

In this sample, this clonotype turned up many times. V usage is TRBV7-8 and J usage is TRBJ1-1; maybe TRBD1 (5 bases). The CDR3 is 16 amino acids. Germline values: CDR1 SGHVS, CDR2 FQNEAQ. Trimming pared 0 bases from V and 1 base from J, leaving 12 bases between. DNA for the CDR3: TGTGCCAGCAGCTTAGCGTATCGGGGGTCGAACACTGAAGCTTTCTTT. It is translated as CASSLAYRGSNTEAFF.

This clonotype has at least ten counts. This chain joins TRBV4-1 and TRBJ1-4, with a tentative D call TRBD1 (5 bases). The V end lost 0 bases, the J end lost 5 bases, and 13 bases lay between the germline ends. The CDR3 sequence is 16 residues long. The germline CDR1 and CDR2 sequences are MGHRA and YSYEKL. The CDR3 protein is CASSQEGEGTNEKLFF. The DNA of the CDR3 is TGCGCCAGCAGCCAAGAAGGGGAAGGGACGAATGAAAAACTGTTTTTT.

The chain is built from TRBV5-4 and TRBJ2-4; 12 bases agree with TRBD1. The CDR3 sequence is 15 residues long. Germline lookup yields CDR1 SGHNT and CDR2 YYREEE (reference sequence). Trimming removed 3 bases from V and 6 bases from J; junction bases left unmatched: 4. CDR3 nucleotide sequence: TGTGCCAGCAGCTCGGGACAGGGGGCGCGAAACATTCAGTACTTC. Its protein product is CASSSGQGARNIQYF.